The next 11 T cell receptor beta chains were all read from a single sample in a study of blood T cell repertoires in COVID-19. Profiling relied on immunoSEQ multiplex PCR, and the TCRdb table lists in-frame clones only, not all of them. The sample holds about 280,000 clones, 75% to 90% seen once. Material: peripheral blood. These TCRs come from a middle-aged man with acute or convalescent COVID-19.

The V and J genes are TRBV5-1 and TRBJ1-6, with D tentatively TRBD1 (5 bases). Trimming took off 0 bases at V and 10 bases at J, with 20 bases between the two ends. Germline CDR1 reads SGHRS; CDR2 reads YFSETQ. The CDR3 is 17 amino acids. DNA for the CDR3: TGCGCCAGCAGCTTGGGAGACTCTTGGGGCGTTCGGTCACCCCTCCACTTT. This encodes CASSLGDSWGVRSPLHF.

The chain joins TRBV9 to TRBJ1-3, with D perhaps TRBD1 (5 bases). Germline CDR1 reads SGDLS; CDR2 reads YYNGEE. There are 20 residues in the CDR3. V lost 4 bases, J lost 4 bases, and 30 bases lay in between. The CDR3: CASSPGDMEGFRRGGNTIYF. The CDR3 coding sequence is TGTGCCAGCAGCCCCGGAGATATGGAGGGCTTCCGCCGGGGCGGAAACACCATATATTTT.

The CDR3: CASSHRDRGENEQFF. The CDR3 DNA is TGTGCCAGCAGCCACCGGGACAGGGGAGAAAATGAGCAGTTCTTC. The chain is built from TRBV4-2 and TRBJ2-1; TRBD1 aligns across 10 bases. With V trimmed by 3 bases and J by 7 bases, 6 bases remained unmatched. This CDR3 is 15 amino acids long. Per germline, CDR1 LGHNA and CDR2 YNFKEQ.

This clone was seen once. V is TRBV19 and J is TRBJ2-4; the D is unclear. V was cut by 0 bases and J by 2 bases, with 5 bases left in between. CDR1 and CDR2 from the germline V gene are LNHDA and SQIVND (reference sequence). CDR3 length: 14 residues. The CDR3: CASSIELPKNIQYF. The DNA for the CDR3 is TGTGCCAGTAGTATAGAACTTCCCAAAAACATTCAGTACTTC.

The chain uses TRBV6-5 and TRBJ1-2, with D possibly TRBD1 on 5 matching bases. CDR1 and CDR2 from the germline V gene are MNHEY and SVGAGI. V was pared by 5 bases and J by 5 bases, with 12 bases between. The CDR3 loop spans 13 amino acids. Here the CDR3 reads CASSPGHGYGYTF. DNA of the CDR3: TGTGCCAGCAGTCCCGGACATGGATATGGCTACACCTTC.

V usage is TRBV5-4 and J usage is TRBJ1-2; D is unclear. The V end lost 3 bases, the J end lost 5 bases, and 17 bases lay between the germline ends. CDR3 length: 15 residues. Germline CDR1 SGHNT, CDR2 YYREEE (reference sequence). The DNA of the CDR3 is TGTGCCAGCAGCTCCCCCATGGTCGAGAAATATGGCTACACCTTC. It specifies CASSSPMVEKYGYTF.

This clone appeared once. This sample includes further DNA sequences coding for the same CDR3. The chain carries TRBV11-3 and TRBJ2-1; TRBD2 aligns across 8 bases. Unmatched junction bases numbered 12, after V lost 5 bases and J lost 9 bases. CDR3 length: 15 amino acids. The germline V gene has CDR1 SGHNT and CDR2 YENEEA. The CDR3 sequence: CASSRGGGGRGEQFF. The CDR3 DNA reads TGTGCCAGCAGCCGGGGGGGGGGGGGCCGAGGTGAGCAGTTCTTC.

The chain combines TRBV12-5 with TRBJ1-6; TRBD1 is a possible D gene (5 bases). The CDR3 contains 21 residues. Per germline, CDR1 LGHNT and CDR2 FRNRAP. V dropped 2 bases and J dropped 7 bases, with 30 bases sitting between them. CDR3 amino acids: CASGLNPYISDKRGENSPLHF. CDR3 bases: TGTGCTAGTGGTTTGAATCCTTACATATCCGACAAACGGGGGGAGAATTCACCCCTCCACTTT.

This sequence joins TRBV10-3 and TRBJ2-7; 8 nucleotides agree with TRBD1. The CDR3 has 12 amino acids. Per germline, CDR1 ENHRY and CDR2 SYGVKD. V was pared by 8 bases and J by 3 bases, with 3 bases of the junction left unmatched. The CDR3 nucleotides are TGTGCCATCTCCGACAGGGGCTACGAGCAGTACTTC. This sequence encodes CAISDRGYEQYF.

CDR3 DNA: TGTGCCAGTAGTGTACGTGAGAGTGGCACTGAAGCTTTCTTT. It codes for CASSVRESGTEAFF. The genes are TRBV19 and TRBJ1-1; D is uncertain. Trimming cost V 5 bases and J 4 bases, with 14 bases left between them. The CDR3 is 14 amino acids. Germline CDR1 and CDR2: LNHDA and SQIVND (reference sequence).

The chain employs TRBV5-8 and TRBJ2-3; D is ambiguous. Germline CDR1 and CDR2: SGHTS and YDEGEE. V lost 1 base, J lost 6 bases, and 12 bases lay in between. This CDR3 spans 14 amino acids. CDR3 amino acids: CASSLWVGEDTQYF. The CDR3 region has the DNA TGTGCCAGCAGCTTGTGGGTTGGAGAGGATACGCAGTATTTT.